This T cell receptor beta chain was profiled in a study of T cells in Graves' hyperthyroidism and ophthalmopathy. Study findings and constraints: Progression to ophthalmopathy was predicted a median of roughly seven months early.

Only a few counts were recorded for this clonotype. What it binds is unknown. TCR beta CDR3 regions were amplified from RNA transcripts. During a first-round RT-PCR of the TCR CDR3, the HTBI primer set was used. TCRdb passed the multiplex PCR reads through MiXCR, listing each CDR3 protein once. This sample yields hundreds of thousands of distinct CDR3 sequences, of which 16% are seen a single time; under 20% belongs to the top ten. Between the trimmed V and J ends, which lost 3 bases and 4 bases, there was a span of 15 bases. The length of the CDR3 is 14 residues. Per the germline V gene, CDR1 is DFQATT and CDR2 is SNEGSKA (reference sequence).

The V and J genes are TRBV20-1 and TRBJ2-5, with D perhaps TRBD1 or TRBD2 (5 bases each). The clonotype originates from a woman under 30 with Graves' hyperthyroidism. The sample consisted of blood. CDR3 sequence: CSASSGLAGETQYF. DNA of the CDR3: TGCAGTGCTAGTTCAGGGTTGGCGGGAGAGACCCAGTACTTC.